This T cell receptor (beta chain) derives from a study of blood T cell repertoires in COVID-19. Study information: Donors in the United States, Italy and Spain gave samples during acute or convalescent COVID-19.

Libraries were prepared by immunoSEQ multiplex PCR; TCRdb keeps only in-frame clonotypes and omits some of them. The sample has about 140,000 clones; approximately 87% are singletons. Germline CDR1 and CDR2: MNHEY and SVGAGI. The CDR3 consists of 15 residues. The V gene end was trimmed by 6 bases and the J gene end by 0 bases; junction bases not matched to a gene: 7. The sample was peripheral blood. The receptor was derived from a woman aged 40 to 55 with acute or convalescent COVID-19. The chain has TRBV6-5 and TRBJ2-5; the match to TRBD1 covers 7 bases. The CDR3 spells CASRPPTGYQETQYF. CDR3 nucleotides: TGTGCCAGCAGACCGCCGACAGGGTACCAAGAGACCCAGTACTTC.